Shown below are 31 T cell receptor beta chains from a single sample sequenced in a study of regulatory T cells in long-lasting Graves disease (dated by TCRdb to the early 2020s). The time point label corresponds to: persistent/refractory GD, antithyroid drugs over 5 years with positive TRAb. RNA was extracted from PBMCs in TRIzol for both TCR sequencing and RNA sequencing. The protocol used for the library was multiplex PCR. TCRdb records Illumina HiSeq 4000 as the sequencer. CDR3 regions were amplified by Arm-PCR with iRepertoire HTBI primers to construct TCR beta libraries. TCRdb reprocessed the public reads (quality trimming at Q25 with fastp, clone calling with MiXCR) and kept in-frame beta chains. Every distinct CDR3 protein forms one entry, paired with its most common genes and DNA. This sample is represented by under 500,000 distinct CDR3 sequences; 20% of them were singletons. Together, the top ten hold 6.5% to 8% of the sample.

The material sequenced was peripheral blood mononuclear cells (PBMCs), taken when the disease was refractory, from a patient treated with antithyroid drugs. The receptor source for this set is a female donor with Graves disease.

The V call is TRBV7-9, the J call TRBJ1-1; D might be TRBD1 (5 bases). Trimming cost V 5 bases and J 6 bases, with 10 bases left between them. The V gene's germline CDR1 is SEHNR and CDR2 FQNEAQ (reference sequence). The CDR3 extends over 12 amino acids. Here the CDR3 reads CASSVRESEAFF. Here the CDR3 DNA reads TGTGCCAGCAGCGTCAGGGAATCTGAAGCTTTCTTT.

This clonotype was seen just once. The genes are TRBV7-9 and TRBJ1-2; D remains unclear. Trimming left V 0 bases short and J 5 bases short, with 16 bases between. Germline V gene sequence: CDR1 SEHNR, CDR2 FQNEAQ (reference sequence). CDR3 length equals 16 residues. CDR3 protein: CASSLAGNPLKYGYTF. The CDR3 coding sequence is TGTGCCAGCAGCTTAGCAGGGAACCCGCTAAAGTATGGCTACACCTTC.

To note about this clonotype: Since a far larger clone is one base different, this is likely a read error. It is likely a read error, because the conserved phenylalanine at the end of the CDR3 is missing. The V call is TRBV7-9, the J call TRBJ1-2, with a weak D call TRBD1 (5 bases). Trimming stripped 0 bases from V and 4 bases from J, with 15 bases between. Germline CDR1 reads SEHNR; CDR2 reads FQNEAQ (reference sequence). CDR3 length: 16 residues. CDR3 DNA: TGTGCCAGCAGCTTAGCCCTTGGGGGTTTCATCTATGGCTACACCATC. Protein: CASSLALGGFIYGYTI.

The V gene is TRBV5-1, the J gene TRBJ1-1; 7 bases map to TRBD1. The CDR3 has 15 residues. The junction had 7 bases not matched to a gene; V was cut back by 2 bases and J by 3 bases. Germline CDR1 is SGHRS and CDR2 is YFSETQ. CDR3 DNA sequence: TGCGCCAGCAGCTTTTTGGCCAGGGGGGACACTGAAGCTTTCTTT. It translates to CASSFLARGDTEAFF.

In its sample, this clonotype was seen a few times. The V gene is TRBV27, the J gene TRBJ2-7, with 10 bases identical to TRBD2. V was pared by 2 bases and J by 7 bases, with 11 bases of the junction left unmatched. Germline V lookup: CDR1 MNHEY, CDR2 SMNVEV (reference sequence). The CDR3 has 16 residues. The CDR3 here is CASSLPGAGGPREQYF. In nucleotides, the CDR3 is TGTGCCAGCAGTTTACCCGGAGCGGGAGGGCCGCGTGAGCAGTACTTC.

This clonotype showed up many times. The chain recombines TRBV30 with TRBJ2-4; D perhaps matches TRBD1 (6 bases). V was clipped by 4 bases and J by 8 bases, with 9 bases between them. This CDR3 spans 11 amino acids. Germline V gene lookup returns CDR1 GTSNPN and CDR2 SVGIG (reference sequence). The CDR3 coding sequence is TGTGCCTGGAACAGGGTTGACATTCAGTACTTC. Residues: CAWNRVDIQYF. The full variable domain, with the rest looked up from reference TRBV30 and TRBJ2-4, is SQTIHQWPATLVQPVGSPLSLECTVEGTSNPNLYWYRQAAGRGLQLLFYSVGIGQISSEVPQNLSASRPQDRQFILSSKKLLLSDSGFYLCAWNRVDIQYFGAGTRLSVL.

Turning to this clonotype: A single base separates this from a much larger clone, so it may be a read error. The gene calls are TRBV3-1 and TRBJ2-7; D is undetermined. Trimming took 0 bases from V and 3 from J, leaving 12 bases between them. Germline CDR1 and CDR2: LGHDT and YNNKEL (reference sequence). The CDR3 spans 15 residues. CDR3 nucleotide sequence: TGTGCCAGCAGCCAAGATATCACCCGTTACTACGAGCAGTACTTC. Translated, it gives CASSQDITRYYEQYF.

This clonotype was observed many times. V and J are TRBV2 and TRBJ2-3, with a weak D call TRBD1 (6 bases). Germline loops: CDR1 SNHLY, CDR2 FYNNEI. The CDR3 covers 14 residues. V shed 4 bases and J shed 2 bases, with 10 bases lying between them. CDR3 sequence: CASSVGTFTDTQYF. CDR3 sequence (DNA): TGTGCCAGCAGTGTTGGGACATTCACAGATACGCAGTATTTT.

This clonotype was found a few times. This chain's CDR3 is CSAIVGTSYEQYF. The DNA for the CDR3 is TGCAGTGCTATCGTCGGGACTAGCTACGAGCAGTACTTC. V is TRBV20-1 and J is TRBJ2-7; the match to TRBD2 covers 8 bases. This CDR3 region has 13 residues. Germline CDR1 is DFQATT and CDR2 is SNEGSKA (reference sequence). Trimming removed 4 bases from V and 3 bases from J; junction bases left unmatched: 5.

This clonotype was recorded at least ten times. This chain uses TRBV11-2 with TRBJ1-5, with 9 nucleotides matching TRBD1. Trimming removed 1 base from V and 7 bases from J; junction bases left unmatched: 11. CDR1 SGHAT and CDR2 FQNNGV come from the germline V gene. The CDR3 spans 17 residues. The CDR3 sequence is CASSLAGQGRPEQPQHF. The CDR3 nucleotides are TGTGCCAGCAGCTTAGCGGGACAGGGTCGTCCGGAACAGCCCCAGCATTTT. The whole variable domain, remainder taken from reference TRBV11-2 and TRBJ1-5, is EAGVAQSPRYKIIEKRQSVAFWCNPISGHATLYWYQQILGQGPKLLIQFQNNGVVDDSQLPKDRFSAERLKGVDSTLKIQPAKLEDSAVYLCASSLAGQGRPEQPQHFGDGTRLSIL.

V usage is TRBV12-3 or TRBV12-4 and J usage is TRBJ1-6, with 10 bases aligning to TRBD1. CDR3 length: 16 amino acids. V lost 5 bases, J lost 7 bases, and 8 bases stayed unmatched. In DNA, the CDR3 is TGTGCCAGCAGTCAGTGGGGACAGGGGATAAATTCACCCCTCCACTTT. Protein: CASSQWGQGINSPLHF.

The rearrangement uses TRBV7-2 and TRBJ2-5; 8 bases are shared with TRBD2. The CDR3 length is 13 residues. After removal of 6 bases from V and 10 bases from J, the junction contained 10 bases not matched to a gene. From germline, CDR1 is SGHTA and CDR2 FQGNSA. CDR3 DNA sequence: TGTGCCAGCAGTCCTGGGACTAGACAAAACCAGTACTTC. Translating gives CASSPGTRQNQYF. Combining the CDR3 with reference TRBV7-2 and TRBJ2-5 gives the whole variable domain GAGVSQSPSNKVTEKGKDVELRCDPISGHTALYWYRQSLGQGLEFLIYFQGNSAPDKSGLPSDRFSAERTGGSVSTLTIQRTQQEDSAVYLCASSPGTRQNQYFGPGTRLLVL.

V is TRBV9 and J is TRBJ1-5, with unresolved D. Germline V gene data show CDR1 as SGDLS and CDR2 as YYNGEE. There are 15 residues in the CDR3. V lost 0 bases, J lost 0 bases, and 7 bases lay in between. This CDR3 reads CASSVAPDSNQPQHF. In DNA form, the CDR3 reads TGTGCCAGCAGCGTAGCCCCCGATAGCAATCAGCCCCAGCATTTT.

This clonotype was counted many times. V gene TRBV20-1 combines with J gene TRBJ2-5; the D is unclear. This CDR3 is built from 12 residues. Germline CDR1 DFQATT, CDR2 SNEGSKA (reference sequence). The germline V and J ends were trimmed by 6 bases and 5 bases, with 13 bases remaining between them. The CDR3 loop is CSADSERETQYF. The DNA of the CDR3 is TGCAGTGCCGACTCGGAACGGGAGACCCAGTACTTC.

Many counts were recorded for this clonotype. The V and J genes are TRBV28 and TRBJ2-7; D remains ambiguous. Germline V lookup: CDR1 MDHEN, CDR2 SYDVKM. CDR3 length equals 15 residues. The V end lost 4 bases, the J end lost 3 bases, and 16 bases lay between the germline ends. The CDR3 region has the DNA TGTGCCAGCAGTTCCCCCCGGGCGAGCCGCTACGAGCAGTACTTC. It codes for CASSSPRASRYEQYF.

The chain joins TRBV27 to TRBJ2-6; D remains ambiguous. In germline, CDR1 is MNHEY, CDR2 SMNVEV (reference sequence). This CDR3 region has 17 residues. V shed 6 bases and J shed 4 bases, with 19 bases lying between them. The CDR3 DNA follows: TGTGCCAGCAGCCGACCCGGTGTAGGGCGCGGGGCCAACGTCCTGACTTTC. Translating it yields CASSRPGVGRGANVLTF.

At least ten counts were recorded for this clonotype. The chain carries TRBV2 and TRBJ2-5; possibly TRBD2 for D (6 bases). Trimming took 7 bases from V and 5 from J, leaving 29 bases between them. There are 18 residues in the CDR3. The germline gives CDR1 SNHLY, CDR2 FYNNEI. The CDR3 spells CASTAKGGDRRFVETQYF. The CDR3 coding sequence is TGTGCCAGCACCGCGAAGGGAGGAGACAGACGATTCGTGGAGACCCAGTACTTC.

This clonotype occurred a few times. The chain couples TRBV5-1 to TRBJ2-7; D perhaps matches TRBD2 (6 bases). Germline CDR1 is SGHRS and CDR2 is YFSETQ. V lost 4 bases to trimming and J lost 2 bases, with 16 bases between them. The CDR3 has 15 residues. The CDR3 DNA sequence: TGCGCCAGCAGCCAGACCGGCAGGGAGGCCTACGAGCAGTACTTC. Encoded protein: CASSQTGREAYEQYF.

This clonotype was seen a handful of times. The V and J genes are TRBV6-2 or TRBV6-3 and TRBJ2-7; D might be TRBD2 (5 bases). There are 16 residues in the CDR3. Germline V gene data show CDR1 as MNHEY and CDR2 as SVGEGT. Trimming cost V 5 bases and J 2 bases, with 19 bases left between them. CDR3 amino acids: CASSVIALGRTYEQYF. As DNA, the CDR3 is TGTGCCAGCAGTGTAATAGCGTTGGGCAGGACCTACGAGCAGTACTTC.

This clonotype was recorded a few times. The chain has TRBV29-1 and TRBJ1-2; possible D gene TRBD1, 6 bases. Trimming pared 1 base from V and 14 bases from J, leaving 14 bases between. The CDR3 has 11 amino acids. In germline, CDR1 is SQVTM, CDR2 ANQGSEA. The DNA of the CDR3 is TGCAGCGTTGAAGGGGCACAGGGTAGTACCTTC. It encodes CSVEGAQGSTF.

The CDR3 sequence is CASIPDRATYEQYF. The DNA of the CDR3 is TGCGCCAGCATCCCGGACAGGGCCACCTACGAGCAGTACTTC. V usage is TRBV10-2 and J usage is TRBJ2-7, with 8 bases aligning to TRBD1. The CDR3 runs 14 residues. Trimming removed 7 bases from V and 2 bases from J; junction bases left unmatched: 7. The germline CDR1 and CDR2 sequences are WSHSY and SAAADI.

This clonotype was detected many times. The chain combines TRBV28 with TRBJ2-7, with D possibly being TRBD2 (5 bases). The CDR3 has 13 residues. Germline loops: CDR1 MDHEN, CDR2 SYDVKM. V was pared by 4 bases and J by 7 bases, with 14 bases between. The CDR3 spells CASSSRGYEEQYF. In DNA form, the CDR3 reads TGTGCCAGCAGTTCCCGAGGGTATGAAGAGCAGTACTTC.

The chain carries TRBV7-8 and TRBJ2-2, with 9 bases matching TRBD2. This CDR3 spans 16 amino acids. V lost 5 bases and J lost 3; bases outside the gene matches: 7. The germline V gene has CDR1 SGHVS and CDR2 FQNEAQ. The CDR3 bases are TGTGCCAGCAGCCAGATAGCGGGAGCGTACACCGGGGAGCTGTTTTTT. This sequence encodes CASSQIAGAYTGELFF.

This clonotype was counted ten times or more. This sequence joins TRBV6-2 or TRBV6-3 and TRBJ2-4, with 10 positions matching TRBD2. V lost 0 bases, J lost 2 bases, and 10 bases stayed unmatched. The V gene's germline CDR1 is MNHEY and CDR2 SVGEGT. The CDR3 contains 19 residues. The CDR3, as DNA: TGTGCCAGCAGTTACTCCTTGAGGCAGCGGGAGGGGCCCAAAAACATTCAGTACTTC. Translating it yields CASSYSLRQREGPKNIQYF.

This clonotype was detected many times. This rearrangement joins TRBV20-1 to TRBJ1-1, with D hard to call. CDR3 length equals 14 residues. Germline CDR1 reads DFQATT; CDR2 reads SNEGSKA (reference sequence). V gave up 5 bases and J gave up 0 bases, with 13 bases separating them. The chain's CDR3 is CSAGPTGMNTEAFF. CDR3 coding DNA: TGCAGTGCTGGACCCACGGGCATGAACACTGAAGCTTTCTTT.

V and J are TRBV11-2 and TRBJ1-1, with 10 bases lining up with TRBD1. Germline trimming cut 2 bases from V and 6 bases from J; bases unmatched to any gene: 21. CDR3 length equals 20 residues. Germline V gene sequence: CDR1 SGHAT, CDR2 FQNNGV. In DNA, the CDR3 is TGTGCCAGCAGCTTATTCCCTAAGGGGACAGGGGTATCGTTTCCCCCTGAAGCTTTCTTT. Amino acids: CASSLFPKGTGVSFPPEAFF.

This clonotype came up many times. The CDR3 DNA follows: TGTGCCAGCAGTTACTCCTCCTACGAGCAGTACTTC. This gives the protein CASSYSSYEQYF. The V gene is TRBV6-2 or TRBV6-3, the J gene TRBJ2-7, with D uncertain. The germline V and J ends were trimmed by 0 bases and 0 bases, with 0 bases remaining between them. The CDR3 runs to 12 residues. Germline-derived CDR1 and CDR2 are MNHEY and SVGEGT.

This clonotype was recorded many times. The chain couples TRBV7-3 to TRBJ2-5; a weak D match, TRBD2 (5 bases). Germline V gene data show CDR1 as SGHTA and CDR2 as FQGTGA. The CDR3 spans 13 residues. Trimming left V 3 bases short and J 5 bases short, with 10 bases between. The CDR3, as DNA: TGTGCCAGCAGCTTTAGCCCGGGGGAGACCCAGTACTTC. Protein product: CASSFSPGETQYF. Variable domain in full (rest from reference TRBV7-3 and TRBJ2-5): GAGVSQTPSNKVTEKGKYVELRCDPISGHTALYWYRQSLGQGPEFLIYFQGTGAADDSGLPNDRFFAVRPEGSVSTLKIQRTERGDSAVYLCASSFSPGETQYFGPGTRLLVL.

This clonotype occurred a few times. The chain combines TRBV20-1 with TRBJ2-4; perhaps TRBD2 as D (6 bases). The V end was cut by 6 bases, the J end by 8 bases, with 23 bases between. CDR3 length equals 15 residues. Germline-derived CDR1 and CDR2 are DFQATT and SNEGSKA (reference sequence). This CDR3 reads CSAMKRRAKLYIQYF. DNA for the CDR3: TGCAGTGCAATGAAGCGGAGGGCCAAGTTATACATTCAGTACTTC.

The sample holds many counts of this clonotype. The chain joins TRBV2 to TRBJ1-5, with 8 bases aligning to TRBD1. The V gene end was trimmed by 5 bases and the J gene end by 0 bases; junction bases not matched to a gene: 3. CDR1 and CDR2 (germline): SNHLY, FYNNEI. The CDR3 extends over 15 amino acids. As DNA, the CDR3 is TGTGCCAGCAGTCGGGACAGGTCTAGCAATCAGCCCCAGCATTTT. Translation: CASSRDRSSNQPQHF.

Many counts were recorded for this clonotype. The V and J genes are TRBV6-5 and TRBJ2-7; D could derive from TRBD1 or TRBD2 (5 bases each). Germline CDR1 reads MNHEY; CDR2 reads SVGAGI. Deletions cut 2 bases from V and 2 bases from J, with 7 bases between. The CDR3 spans 13 residues. The CDR3 nucleotides are TGTGCCAGCAGTTACGGGACCACCTACGAGCAGTACTTC. Encoded protein: CASSYGTTYEQYF.